One sample yielded the 23 T cell receptor beta chains listed below, sequenced in a study of beta chain features in type 1 diabetes. These TCRs are of unknown antigen specificity. Study-wide findings and caveats: In all four CD4+ subsets, TCRB CDR3 length was significantly, moderately reduced in type 1 diabetes.

The whole isolated RNA underwent reverse transcription, so sequencing captured expressed TCRB transcripts. TCRdb keeps only in-frame clones here, not all; method: immunoSEQ multiplex PCR. The table has some 130,000 clones, around 9% seen once. Material: central memory CD4+ T cells from blood. The source is a man aged 25 to 45 with type 1 diabetes.

This clone was detected only a few times. This chain connects TRBV7-9 to TRBJ2-7; 10 nucleotides align to TRBD1. Per the germline V gene, CDR1 is SEHNR and CDR2 is FQNEAQ (reference sequence). CDR3 size: 15 residues. Germline trimming cut 1 base from V and 2 bases from J; bases unmatched to any gene: 2. This CDR3 reads CASSLEGQGTYEQYF. CDR3 nucleotide sequence: TGTGCCAGCAGCTTAGAGGGACAGGGGACCTACGAGCAGTACTTC.

The chain couples TRBV7-9 to TRBJ1-2, with D perhaps TRBD1 (5 bases). V shed 5 bases and J shed 5 bases, with 18 bases lying between them. Germline loops: CDR1 SEHNR, CDR2 FQNEAQ (reference sequence). CDR3 length: 15 residues. CDR3 nucleotide sequence: TGTGCCAGCAGCCTGTGGGGGGAACAGGCTTATGGCTACACCTTC. The encoded protein is CASSLWGEQAYGYTF.

The chain combines TRBV21-1 with TRBJ2-2; no DNA check was done on the table's D call, TRBD2. TRBV21-1 is a pseudogene. The CDR3 runs 20 residues. CDR3 nucleotide sequence: TGTGCCAGCAGCAAAGGGCGGGGGCAGAACCCCTCATCGAACACCGGGGAGCTGTTTTTT. Its protein is CASSKGRGQNPSSNTGELFF.

The chain carries TRBV4-3 and TRBJ2-1, with D maybe TRBD1 (5 bases). The CDR3 loop spans 16 amino acids. Germline V gene data show CDR1 as LGHNA and CDR2 as YSLEER. The ends were cut back, 1 base at V and 6 bases at J, with 16 bases in the middle. The CDR3 DNA follows: TGCGCCAGCAGCCAAGTGGGTCAGGGAACGGGCAATGAGCAGTTCTTC. Translating it yields CASSQVGQGTGNEQFF.

This clone has just a few counts. Written as DNA, the CDR3 is TGTGCCAGCAGTACAACTCGACAGGGCTATGGCTACACCTTC. It is translated as CASSTTRQGYGYTF. The genes are TRBV28 and TRBJ1-2; 7 positions match TRBD1. The CDR3 sequence is 14 residues long. Germline assignment: CDR1 MDHEN and CDR2 SYDVKM. Unmatched junction bases numbered 7, after V lost 5 bases and J lost 4 bases.

The chain carries TRBV6-1 and TRBJ2-7; perhaps TRBD2 as D (7 bases). Germline V CDR1 and CDR2: MNHNS, SASEGT. V was clipped by 2 bases and J by 7 bases, with 12 bases between them. This CDR3 is built from 13 residues. CDR3 residues: CASSERGAREQYF. In DNA, the CDR3 is TGTGCCAGCAGTGAACGGGGGGCGCGGGAGCAGTACTTC.

This clone was observed a handful of times. The rearrangement joins TRBV7-3 to TRBJ1-2; 7 bases line up with TRBD1. The CDR3 is made up of 13 amino acids. Germline CDR1 and CDR2: SGHTA and FQGTGA. V shed 5 bases, J shed 3 bases, and the junction held 3 bases outside the gene matches. In DNA form, the CDR3 reads TGTGCCAGCAGCCTAGGGACAGACTATGGCTACACCTTC. Its translation: CASSLGTDYGYTF.

A remark on this clone: The sample carries other DNA sequences with the same CDR3. The chain recombines TRBV2 with TRBJ2-7; TRBD1 is a possible D gene (6 bases). V was clipped by 6 bases and J by 0 bases, with 9 bases between them. The CDR3 runs 13 residues. Germline V gives CDR1 SNHLY, CDR2 FYNNEI. Here the CDR3 reads CASSGDTSYEQYF. The DNA for the CDR3 is TGTGCCAGCAGCGGGGACACCTCCTACGAGCAGTACTTC. Looking up the rest from reference TRBV2 and TRBJ2-7 gives the full variable domain: EPEVTQTPSHQVTQMGQEVILRCVPISNHLYFYWYRQILGQKVEFLVSFYNNEISEKSEIFDDQFSVERPDGSNFTLKIRSTKLEDSAMYFCASSGDTSYEQYFGPGTRLTVT.

V is TRBV7-9 and J is TRBJ2-7; D might be TRBD2 (6 bases). CDR3 length: 13 amino acids. V was clipped by 3 bases and J by 6 bases, with 12 bases between them. CDR1 SEHNR and CDR2 FQNEAQ come from the germline V gene (reference sequence). The CDR3 nucleotides are TGTGCCAGCAGCTTTGCGGGGCTGTCCGAGCAGTACTTC. Its protein product is CASSFAGLSEQYF.

The rearrangement links TRBV7-6 to TRBJ2-7; D might be TRBD1 (5 bases). The germline V and J ends were trimmed by 1 base and 1 base, with 11 bases remaining between them. In germline, CDR1 is SGHVS, CDR2 FNYEAQ. CDR3 length equals 15 residues. As DNA, the CDR3 is TGTGCCAGCAGCTTAGACCAGGGATTTTCCTACGAGCAGTACTTC. Translated, it gives CASSLDQGFSYEQYF.

This clone was picked up a small number of times. The chain has TRBV7-2 and TRBJ2-5, with 9 positions matching TRBD1. TRBJ2-7 explains the end of the DNA better; the J call may be wrong. The CDR3 has 13 residues. From germline, CDR1 is SGHTA and CDR2 FQGNSA. In nucleotides, the CDR3 is TGTGCCAGCAAAACAGGGGGCCTGCACGAGCAGTACTTC. It is translated as CASKTGGLHEQYF.

This clone has more than one count but fewer than ten. Germline and junction disagree at one end, which may indicate a read error. The chain recombines TRBV18 with TRBJ2-1; 10 nucleotides agree with TRBD2. The germline V gene has CDR1 KGHSH and CDR2 LQKENI. CDR3 size: 15 residues. As DNA, the CDR3 is TGTGCCACCTCAGGTTCAGCGGGGGGGCTCAATGAGCAGTTCTTC. This sequence encodes CATSGSAGGLNEQFF.

This clone has more than one count but fewer than ten. The same CDR3 arises from other DNA sequences in this sample as well. This sequence joins TRBV6-5 and TRBJ1-1, with D perhaps TRBD1 (6 bases). V was shortened by 0 bases and J by 3 bases, with 11 bases between the two germline ends. Germline-derived CDR1 and CDR2 are MNHEY and SVGAGI. This CDR3 contains 15 residues. CDR3 amino acids: CASSYSRGGDTEAFF. CDR3 nucleotide sequence: TGTGCCAGCAGTTACTCCAGGGGTGGGGACACTGAAGCTTTCTTT.

This clone has only a few counts. V and J are TRBV5-1 and TRBJ2-1; D is perhaps TRBD2 (5 bases). The CDR3 totals 13 residues. The germline gives CDR1 SGHRS, CDR2 YFSETQ. V gave up 4 bases and J gave up 5 bases, with 10 bases separating them. The CDR3 DNA sequence: TGCGCCAGCAGCGTCGGGGTTAACAATGAGCAGTTCTTC. Translation gives CASSVGVNNEQFF.

CDR3 DNA: TGCGCCAGCAGCCAAGATGGTGGTTATTCTAGCTATGGCTACACCTTC. It codes for CASSQDGGYSSYGYTF. The V gene is TRBV4-1, the J gene TRBJ1-2, with unresolved D. Germline V gene sequence: CDR1 MGHRA, CDR2 YSYEKL. Trimming left V 0 bases short and J 4 bases short, with 15 bases between. The CDR3 runs to 16 residues.

The V and J genes are TRBV5-6 and TRBJ2-1; 7 bases are shared with TRBD2. This CDR3 is built from 17 residues. CDR1 SGHDT and CDR2 YYEEEE come from the germline V gene. V was clipped by 3 bases and J by 2 bases; unmatched bases: 11. This CDR3 reads CASSSRTSDRAYNEQFF. The CDR3 bases are TGTGCCAGCAGCTCCAGAACTAGCGATAGGGCCTACAATGAGCAGTTCTTC.

The chain recombines TRBV4-3 with TRBJ2-2; possibly TRBD2 for D (5 bases). The CDR3 runs to 15 residues. Germline lookup yields CDR1 LGHNA and CDR2 YSLEER. V was shortened by 4 bases and J by 8 bases, with 17 bases between the two germline ends. CDR3 sequence: CASSLHRRVQGELFF. The DNA for the CDR3 is TGCGCCAGCAGCCTCCACCGGCGGGTGCAAGGGGAGCTGTTTTTT.

The chain uses TRBV7-9 and TRBJ2-2; 8 bases fit TRBD1. This CDR3 contains 13 residues. Unmatched junction bases numbered 2, after V lost 5 bases and J lost 6 bases. Looked up from germline, CDR1 is SEHNR and CDR2 is FQNEAQ (reference sequence). CDR3 loop: CASSPQGAGELFF. The CDR3 nucleotides read TGTGCCAGCAGCCCACAGGGGGCCGGGGAGCTGTTTTTT.

This clone was observed a few times. The chain couples TRBV30 to TRBJ1-5; 8 bases match TRBD1. V lost 4 bases and J lost 7; bases outside the gene matches: 6. Germline loops: CDR1 GTSNPN, CDR2 SVGIG (reference sequence). The CDR3 has 13 amino acids. The CDR3 nucleotides are TGTGCCTGGACCACAGGGGGGGACCAGCCCCAGCATTTT. This sequence encodes CAWTTGGDQPQHF.

This clone was found a few times. J is TRBJ2-5 and V is TRBV5-1, with D possibly being TRBD2 (5 bases). Germline V gives CDR1 SGHRS, CDR2 YFSETQ. This CDR3 region has 14 residues. Trimming pared 0 bases from V and 2 bases from J, leaving 8 bases between. The CDR3 nucleotides read TGCGCCAGCAGCTTGGGGAGCGGTCAAGAGACCCAGTACTTC. It translates to CASSLGSGQETQYF.

This clone was detected only a few times. This sample includes further DNA sequences coding for the same CDR3. The chain carries TRBV2 and TRBJ1-5, with D possibly TRBD1 on 5 matching bases. V lost 2 bases, J lost 6 bases, and 11 bases lay in between. CDR3 length equals 14 residues. Germline V gives CDR1 SNHLY, CDR2 FYNNEI. CDR3: CASSENQGSQPQHF. The DNA of the CDR3 is TGTGCCAGCAGTGAAAATCAGGGTAGTCAGCCCCAGCATTTT. Full variable domain (remainder filled in from reference TRBV2 and TRBJ1-5): EPEVTQTPSHQVTQMGQEVILRCVPISNHLYFYWYRQILGQKVEFLVSFYNNEISEKSEIFDDQFSVERPDGSNFTLKIRSTKLEDSAMYFCASSENQGSQPQHFGDGTRLSIL.

This clone was detected a few times. The V and J genes are TRBV27 and TRBJ1-5; D is unresolved. In germline, CDR1 is MNHEY, CDR2 SMNVEV (reference sequence). The CDR3 totals 14 residues. Trimming cost V 3 bases and J 0 bases, with 6 bases left between them. CDR3 sequence reads: CASSLRPSNQPQHF. The CDR3 DNA reads as TGTGCCAGCAGTTTGAGGCCTAGCAATCAGCCCCAGCATTTT.

This clone was seen a few times. The chain couples TRBV5-1 to TRBJ1-2, with D perhaps matching TRBD1 (6 bases). From germline, CDR1 is SGHRS and CDR2 YFSETQ. The CDR3 totals 14 residues. V lost 1 base and J 3 bases, leaving 10 bases between the germline ends. CDR3 coding DNA: TGCGCCAGCAGCTTGAACCCAGGGGACTATGGCTACACCTTC. Amino acids: CASSLNPGDYGYTF.